The 21 T cell receptor beta chains below come from one sample, sequenced in a study of vaccination and CD4 T cells after COVID-19. Regarding treatment: approximately 9-day PBMC culture with coronavirus spike peptide pools or control peptides (ViraFEST assay). At the Johns Hopkins FTIC core, DNA taken from cultured CD4+ T cells was sequenced by way of the Oncomine TCR Beta short-read assay. TCRdb re-derived calls from the PCR reads in MiXCR, one entry per CDR3 protein. The data hold approximately 18,000 distinct CDR3 sequences, with roughly 45% observed a single time. These receptors have no identified antigens. Sequences were derived from CD4+ T cells from blood, cultured in vitro, sampled after SARS-CoV-2 vaccination. Receptor source: a human donor who had recovered from COVID-19.

This clonotype appeared a few times. The genes are TRBV7-3 and TRBJ2-5; 10 nucleotides match TRBD2. V lost 2 bases, J lost 7 bases, and 1 base stayed unmatched. Looked up from germline, CDR1 is SGHTA and CDR2 is FQGTGA. The CDR3 contains 13 residues. In nucleotides, the CDR3 is TGTGCCAGCAGCTTAGAGCGGGAGGGGACCCAGTACTTC. Its protein is CASSLEREGTQYF.

In its sample, this clonotype was seen a few times. This sequence joins TRBV7-2 and TRBJ1-1, with D possibly TRBD1 on 6 matching bases. V dropped 6 bases and J dropped 1 base, with 9 bases sitting between them. Germline V gene sequence: CDR1 SGHTA, CDR2 FQGNSA. This CDR3 spans 13 amino acids. CDR3: CASRQQGNTEAFF. The CDR3 nucleotides are TGTGCCAGCAGACAACAGGGGAACACTGAAGCTTTCTTT.

Within the sample, this clonotype is medium-sized. The genes are TRBV20-1 and TRBJ2-7; D is unclear. V lost 6 bases to trimming and J lost 7 bases, with 13 bases between them. The CDR3 is made up of 11 amino acids. Germline CDR1 reads DFQATT; CDR2 reads SNEGSKA (reference sequence). CDR3 residues: CSARWGDEQYF. The CDR3 nucleotides are TGCAGTGCGAGGTGGGGTGATGAGCAGTACTTC.

This rearrangement joins TRBV25-1 to TRBJ1-2; 8 bases match TRBD1. The CDR3 runs 14 residues. V shed 2 bases and J 4 bases; nucleotides not matched to a gene: 3. CDR1 is MGHDK and CDR2 is SYGVNS in the germline V gene. CDR3 amino acids: CASSEQGAGYGYTF. CDR3 in DNA: TGTGCCAGCAGTGAACAGGGGGCAGGCTATGGCTACACCTTC.

The table lists this clonotype with a few counts. The J gene is TRBJ2-3, the V gene TRBV28; TRBD2 aligns across 7 bases. CDR3 length equals 15 residues. Germline V gene sequence: CDR1 MDHEN, CDR2 SYDVKM. The trim removed 5 bases at V and 4 bases at J, leaving 9 bases unmatched. The CDR3 DNA follows: TGTGCCAGCAGTGCCTTACTAGCGAGCTCAGATACGCAGTATTTT. Translating it yields CASSALLASSDTQYF.

The CDR3 DNA reads TGTGCCAGCAGGTACAGGGGTGTCTATGGCTACACCTTC. Translation gives CASRYRGVYGYTF. The rearrangement links TRBV6-5 to TRBJ1-2; 7 bases are a match to TRBD1. Per the germline V gene, CDR1 is MNHEY and CDR2 is SVGAGI. The CDR3 is made up of 13 amino acids. Trimming cost V 6 bases and J 4 bases; bases outside gene matches: 5.

This chain links TRBV20-1 with TRBJ2-2; TRBD2 might be the D (5 bases). V gave up 0 bases and J gave up 2 bases, with 10 bases separating them. Germline assignment: CDR1 DFQATT and CDR2 SNEGSKA (reference sequence). The CDR3 is 15 residues long. The CDR3 spells CSARELAANTGELFF. The DNA for the CDR3 is TGCAGTGCTAGAGAGCTAGCTGCTAACACCGGGGAGCTGTTTTTT.

This sequence joins TRBV28 and TRBJ2-3; TRBD2 matches at 8 bases. The CDR3 is made up of 16 amino acids. Germline CDR1 MDHEN, CDR2 SYDVKM. The V segment lost 1 base and the J segment 4 bases; nucleotides outside the gene matches: 7. CDR3 nucleotides: TGTGCCAGCAGTTTATTGGGGGCGGGAGGTTCAGATACGCAGTATTTT. Protein sequence: CASSLLGAGGSDTQYF.

The chain combines TRBV6-2 or TRBV6-3 with TRBJ2-7; 13 bases agree with TRBD2. V lost 4 bases and J lost 3; bases outside the gene matches: 6. The length of the CDR3 is 16 residues. In germline, CDR1 is MNHEY, CDR2 SVGEGT. The DNA of the CDR3 is TGTGCCAGCAGTTCCACTGGGACTAGCGGGGACTACGAGCAGTACTTC. It translates to CASSSTGTSGDYEQYF.

The sample holds a few counts of this clonotype. V is TRBV12-3 or TRBV12-4 and J is TRBJ1-1; 7 bases align to TRBD1. J was trimmed by 9 bases and V by 6 bases; bases with no gene match: 10. The length of the CDR3 is 13 residues. The CDR3 loop is CASRRDSLAKAFF. The DNA for the CDR3 is TGTGCCAGCAGACGGGACAGTCTCGCCAAAGCTTTCTTT.

This clonotype was detected only a few times. The chain employs TRBV15 and TRBJ2-3; TRBD1 aligns across 9 bases. Germline V gene lookup returns CDR1 LNHNV and CDR2 YYDKDF (reference sequence). The V segment lost 1 base and the J segment 2 bases; nucleotides outside the gene matches: 13. The CDR3 consists of 19 residues. CDR3 residues: CATSRVGTGMRRNTDTQYF. The DNA for the CDR3 is TGTGCCACCAGCAGAGTGGGGACAGGGATGCGACGCAACACAGATACGCAGTATTTT. Combining the CDR3 with reference TRBV15 and TRBJ2-3 gives the whole variable domain DAMVIQNPRYQVTQFGKPVTLSCSQTLNHNVMYWYQQKSSQAPKLLFHYYDKDFNNEADTPDNFQSRRPNTSFCFLDIRSPGLGDTAMYLCATSRVGTGMRRNTDTQYFGPGTRLTVL.

The chain carries TRBV28 and TRBJ2-7; possibly TRBD1 for D (6 bases). The CDR3 runs 15 residues. Germline V lookup: CDR1 MDHEN, CDR2 SYDVKM. V lost 3 bases to trimming and J lost 5 bases, with 17 bases between them. CDR3 loop: CASSFLRTVVDEQYF. The CDR3 DNA reads as TGTGCCAGCAGTTTCCTCCGGACAGTCGTGGACGAGCAGTACTTC.

CDR3 DNA sequence: TGCAGCGTTGGTGGGGGCCAAGGCTACACCTTC. This translates into CSVGGGQGYTF. V and J are TRBV29-1 and TRBJ1-2; D perhaps matches TRBD1 (6 bases). Per germline, CDR1 SQVTM and CDR2 ANQGSEA. V was trimmed by 4 bases and J by 8 bases, leaving 11 bases between them. The CDR3 totals 11 residues.

The chain combines TRBV7-6 with TRBJ2-2, with 8 bases identical to TRBD1. Germline CDR1 reads SGHVS; CDR2 reads FNYEAQ. V was pared by 4 bases and J by 2 bases, with 3 bases of the junction left unmatched. The CDR3 runs 15 residues. CDR3 sequence (DNA): TGTGCCAGCAGCTCGGGACAGGCTAACACCGGGGAGCTGTTTTTT. Amino acid sequence: CASSSGQANTGELFF.

The gene calls are TRBV15 and TRBJ2-7; 7 nucleotides match TRBD1. J gave up 5 bases and V 5 bases, and 9 bases lay outside the gene matches. The CDR3 contains 14 residues. The germline CDR1 and CDR2 sequences are LNHNV and YYDKDF (reference sequence). The DNA for the CDR3 is TGTGCCACCAGCGGAGGACAGGAGTTCGACGAGCAGTACTTC. Its translation: CATSGGQEFDEQYF.

The rearrangement uses TRBV10-3 and TRBJ2-1; D is perhaps TRBD1 or TRBD2 (5 bases each). The CDR3 loop spans 14 amino acids. V was shortened by 6 bases and J by 2 bases, with 11 bases between the two germline ends. Germline V gives CDR1 ENHRY, CDR2 SYGVKD. The chain's CDR3 is CAISGTGTYNEQFF. In nucleotides, the CDR3 is TGTGCCATCAGCGGGACGGGTACCTACAATGAGCAGTTCTTC.

The chain is built from TRBV5-4 and TRBJ2-5, with 11 bases matching TRBD1. CDR3 length: 15 residues. Germline values: CDR1 SGHNT, CDR2 YYREEE (reference sequence). The junction had 6 bases not matched to a gene; V was cut back by 3 bases and J by 5 bases. This CDR3 is CASSSRDRGIETQYF. Here the CDR3 DNA reads TGTGCCAGCAGCTCCCGGGACAGGGGGATTGAGACCCAGTACTTC.

The chain joins TRBV20-1 to TRBJ2-3; TRBD2 matches 10 bases. Germline trimming cut 5 bases from V and 2 bases from J; bases unmatched to any gene: 13. The CDR3 contains 17 residues. Germline V gene data show CDR1 as DFQATT and CDR2 as SNEGSKA (reference sequence). The DNA for the CDR3 is TGCAGTGCTCCACCTGGGCTAGCGGGAGCTAACACAGATACGCAGTATTTT. It is translated as CSAPPGLAGANTDTQYF.

This clonotype was recorded a few times. This sequence joins TRBV27 and TRBJ2-5; TRBD2 aligns across 12 bases. Germline V gene lookup returns CDR1 MNHEY and CDR2 SMNVEV (reference sequence). Trimming at V came to 5 bases and at J to 5 bases, leaving 6 bases not matched to a gene. This CDR3 region has 15 residues. The DNA for the CDR3 is TGTGCCAGCAGTCCACTAGCGGGAGGAGGGGAGACCCAGTACTTC. Translating it yields CASSPLAGGGETQYF.

The chain recombines TRBV24-1 with TRBJ1-1; 9 bases fit TRBD1. CDR1 is KGHDR and CDR2 is SFDVKD in the germline V gene. V dropped 4 bases and J dropped 1; count of bases not matched to a gene: 6. This CDR3 region has 16 residues. This CDR3 is CATSDSGTGRNTEAFF. DNA for the CDR3: TGTGCCACCAGTGACTCCGGGACAGGGAGGAACACTGAAGCTTTCTTT.

There are a few counts of this clonotype. The genes are TRBV28 and TRBJ1-2; 10 nucleotides match TRBD1. Trimming at V came to 5 bases and at J to 8 bases, leaving 8 bases not matched to a gene. CDR3 length equals 14 residues. Germline V gene sequence: CDR1 MDHEN, CDR2 SYDVKM. CDR3 coding DNA: TGTGCCAGCAGTCTTGACAGGGGGCTAAGGGGCTACACCTTC. Its protein is CASSLDRGLRGYTF.